This entry is about one TCR beta chain. Germline assignment: CDR1 SQVTM and CDR2 ANQGSEA. The CDR3 loop spans 14 amino acids. The V segment lost 3 bases and the J segment 6 bases; nucleotides outside the gene matches: 9. The sample originates from a study of CD8 T cells in Susac syndrome. Random hexamers were used to reverse transcribe the RNA input (about 0.5 to 1 ug). MiXCR, run by TCRdb on the immunoSEQ multiplex PCR reads, gives a single entry per CDR3 protein. The sample yields about 190,000 distinct CDR3 sequences, roughly 95% seen once. The patients with Susac syndrome satisfied recently defined diagnostic criteria for either definite or probable disease.

The sequencing sample was made of CD4+ T cells from PBMCs. The V call is TRBV29-1, the J call TRBJ2-7, with TRBD1 matching over 9 bases. This clonotype originated in a human donor with Susac syndrome. The CDR3 is CSVDDTGTGIEQYF. The CDR3 DNA reads as TGCAGCGTTGATGATACCGGGACAGGGATCGAGCAGTACTTC.